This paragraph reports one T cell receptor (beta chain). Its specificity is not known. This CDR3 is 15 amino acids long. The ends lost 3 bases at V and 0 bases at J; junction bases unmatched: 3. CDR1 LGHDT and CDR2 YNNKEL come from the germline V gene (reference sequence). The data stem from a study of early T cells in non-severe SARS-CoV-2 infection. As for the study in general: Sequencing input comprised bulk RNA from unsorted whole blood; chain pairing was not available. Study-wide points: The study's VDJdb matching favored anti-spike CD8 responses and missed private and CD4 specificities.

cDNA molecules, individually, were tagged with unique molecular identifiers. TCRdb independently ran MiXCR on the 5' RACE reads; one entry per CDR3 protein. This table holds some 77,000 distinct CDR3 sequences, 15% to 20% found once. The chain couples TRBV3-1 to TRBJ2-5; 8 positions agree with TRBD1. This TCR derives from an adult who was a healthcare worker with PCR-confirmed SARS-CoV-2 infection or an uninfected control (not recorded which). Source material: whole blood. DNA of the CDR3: TGTGCCAGCAGCCAGGGACAGGCGTACCAAGAGACCCAGTACTTC. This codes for CASSQGQAYQETQYF.